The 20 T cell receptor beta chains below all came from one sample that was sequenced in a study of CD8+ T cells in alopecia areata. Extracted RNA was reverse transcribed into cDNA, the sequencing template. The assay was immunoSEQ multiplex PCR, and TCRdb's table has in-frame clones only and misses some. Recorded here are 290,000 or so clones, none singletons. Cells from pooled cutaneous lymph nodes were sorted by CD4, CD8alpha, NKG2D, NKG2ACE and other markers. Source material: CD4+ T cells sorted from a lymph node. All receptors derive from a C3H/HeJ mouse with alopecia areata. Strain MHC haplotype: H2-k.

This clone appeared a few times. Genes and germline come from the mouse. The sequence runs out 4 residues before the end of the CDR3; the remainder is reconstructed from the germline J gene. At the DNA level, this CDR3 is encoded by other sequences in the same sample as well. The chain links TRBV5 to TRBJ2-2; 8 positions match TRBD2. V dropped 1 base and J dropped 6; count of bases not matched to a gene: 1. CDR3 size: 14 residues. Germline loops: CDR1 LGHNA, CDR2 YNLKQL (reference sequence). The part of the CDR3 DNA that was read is TGTGCCAGCAGCCAAGTTGGGGGGGCCGGG. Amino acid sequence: CASSQVGGAG. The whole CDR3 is CASSQVGGAGQLYF.

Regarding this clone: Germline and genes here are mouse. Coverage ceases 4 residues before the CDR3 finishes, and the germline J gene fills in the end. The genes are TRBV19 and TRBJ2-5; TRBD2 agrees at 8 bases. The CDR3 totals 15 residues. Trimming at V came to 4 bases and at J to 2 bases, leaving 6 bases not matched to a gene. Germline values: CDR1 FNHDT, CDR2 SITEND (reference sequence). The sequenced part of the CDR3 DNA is TGTGCCAGCAGTTTAACTGGGGGTTTCCAAGAC. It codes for CASSLTGGFQD. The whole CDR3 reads CASSLTGGFQDTQYF.

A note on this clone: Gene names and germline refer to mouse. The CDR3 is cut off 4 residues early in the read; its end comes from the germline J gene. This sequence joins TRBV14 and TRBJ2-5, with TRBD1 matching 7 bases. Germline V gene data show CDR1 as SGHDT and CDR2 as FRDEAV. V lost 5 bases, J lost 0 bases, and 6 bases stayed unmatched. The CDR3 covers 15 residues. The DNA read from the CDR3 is TGTGCCAGCAGCCTCGACAGGGTTAACCAAGAC. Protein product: CASSLDRVNQD. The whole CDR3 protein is CASSLDRVNQDTQYF.

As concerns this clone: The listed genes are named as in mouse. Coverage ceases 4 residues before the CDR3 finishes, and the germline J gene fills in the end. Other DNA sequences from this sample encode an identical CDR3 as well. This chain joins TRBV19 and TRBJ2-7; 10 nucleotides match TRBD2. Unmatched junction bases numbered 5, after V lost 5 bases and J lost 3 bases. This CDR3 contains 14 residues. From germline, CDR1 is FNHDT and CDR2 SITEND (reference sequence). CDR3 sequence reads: CASRRLGGDYEQYF. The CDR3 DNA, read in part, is TGTGCCAGCAGACGACTGGGGGGTGACTAT.

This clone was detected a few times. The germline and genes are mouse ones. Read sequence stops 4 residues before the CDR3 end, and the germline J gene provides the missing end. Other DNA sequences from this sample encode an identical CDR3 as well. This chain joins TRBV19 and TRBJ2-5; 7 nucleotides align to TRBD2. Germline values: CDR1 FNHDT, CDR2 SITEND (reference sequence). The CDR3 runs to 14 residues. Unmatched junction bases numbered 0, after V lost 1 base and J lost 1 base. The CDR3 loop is CASSILGDQDTQYF. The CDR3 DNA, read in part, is TGTGCCAGCAGTATACTGGGGGACCAAGAC.

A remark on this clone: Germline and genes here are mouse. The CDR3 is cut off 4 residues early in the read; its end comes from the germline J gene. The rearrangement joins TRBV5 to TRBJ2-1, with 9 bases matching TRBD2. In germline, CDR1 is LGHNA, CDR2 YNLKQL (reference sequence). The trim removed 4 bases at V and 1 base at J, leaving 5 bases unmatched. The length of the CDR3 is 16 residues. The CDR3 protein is CASSPGTGPNYAEQFF. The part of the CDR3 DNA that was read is TGTGCCAGCAGCCCCGGGACTGGGCCAAACTATGCT.

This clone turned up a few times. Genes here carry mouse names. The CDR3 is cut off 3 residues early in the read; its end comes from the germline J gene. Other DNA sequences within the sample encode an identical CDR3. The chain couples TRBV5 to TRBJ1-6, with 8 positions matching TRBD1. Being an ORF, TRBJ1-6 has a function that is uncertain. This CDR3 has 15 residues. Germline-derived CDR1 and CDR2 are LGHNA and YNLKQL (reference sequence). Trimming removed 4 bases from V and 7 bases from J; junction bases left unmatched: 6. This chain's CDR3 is CASSPDRGRNSPLYF. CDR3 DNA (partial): TGTGCCAGCAGCCCAGACAGGGGAAGGAATTCGCCC.

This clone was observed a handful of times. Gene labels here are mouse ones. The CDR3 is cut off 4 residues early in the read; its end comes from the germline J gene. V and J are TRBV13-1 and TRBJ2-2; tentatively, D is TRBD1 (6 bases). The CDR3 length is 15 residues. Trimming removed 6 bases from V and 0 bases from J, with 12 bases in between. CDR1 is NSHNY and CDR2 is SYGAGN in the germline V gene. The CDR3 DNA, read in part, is TGTGCCAGCACCTCCGGGACAACAAACACCGGG. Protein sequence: CASTSGTTNTG. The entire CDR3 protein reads CASTSGTTNTGQLYF.

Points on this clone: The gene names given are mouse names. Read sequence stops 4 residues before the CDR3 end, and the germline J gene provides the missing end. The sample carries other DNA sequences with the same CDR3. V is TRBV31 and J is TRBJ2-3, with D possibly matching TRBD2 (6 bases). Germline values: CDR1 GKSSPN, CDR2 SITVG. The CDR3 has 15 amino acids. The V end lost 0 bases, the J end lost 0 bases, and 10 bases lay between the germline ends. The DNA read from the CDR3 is TGTGCCTGGAGTCTAGCTGGGACTAGTGCAGAA. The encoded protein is CAWSLAGTSAE. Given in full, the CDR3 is CAWSLAGTSAETLYF.

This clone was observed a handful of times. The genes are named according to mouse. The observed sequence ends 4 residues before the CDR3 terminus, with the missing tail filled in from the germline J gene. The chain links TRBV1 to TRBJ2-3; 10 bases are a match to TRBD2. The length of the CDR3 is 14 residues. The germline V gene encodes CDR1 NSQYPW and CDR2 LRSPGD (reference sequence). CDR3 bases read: TGCACCTGCAGTGGGACTGGGGGAGGAGAA. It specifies CTCSGTGGGE. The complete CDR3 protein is CTCSGTGGGETLYF.

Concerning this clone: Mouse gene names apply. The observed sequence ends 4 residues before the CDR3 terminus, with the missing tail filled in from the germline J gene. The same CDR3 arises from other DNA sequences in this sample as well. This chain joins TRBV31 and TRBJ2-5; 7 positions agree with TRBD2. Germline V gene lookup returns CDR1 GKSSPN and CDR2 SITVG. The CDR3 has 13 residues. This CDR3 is CAWSPGGKDTQYF. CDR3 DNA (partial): TGTGCCTGGAGTCCTGGGGGTAAAGAC.

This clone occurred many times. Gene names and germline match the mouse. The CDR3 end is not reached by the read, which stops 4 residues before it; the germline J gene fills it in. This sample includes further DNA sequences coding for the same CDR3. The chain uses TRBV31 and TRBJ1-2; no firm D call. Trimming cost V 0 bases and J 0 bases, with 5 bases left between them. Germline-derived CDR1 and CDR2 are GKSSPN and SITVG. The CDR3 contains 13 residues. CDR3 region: CAWSLDTNSDYTF. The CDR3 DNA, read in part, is TGTGCCTGGAGTCTAGACACAAACTCC.

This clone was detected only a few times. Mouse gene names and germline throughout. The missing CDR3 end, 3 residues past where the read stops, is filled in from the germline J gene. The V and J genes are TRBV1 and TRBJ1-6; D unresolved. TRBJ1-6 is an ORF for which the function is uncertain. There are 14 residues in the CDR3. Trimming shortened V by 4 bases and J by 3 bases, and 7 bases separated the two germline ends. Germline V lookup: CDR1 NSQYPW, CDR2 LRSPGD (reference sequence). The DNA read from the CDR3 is TGCACCTGCAGTGTTGGGGTCTATAATTCGCCC. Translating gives CTCSVGVYNSP. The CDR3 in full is CTCSVGVYNSPLYF.

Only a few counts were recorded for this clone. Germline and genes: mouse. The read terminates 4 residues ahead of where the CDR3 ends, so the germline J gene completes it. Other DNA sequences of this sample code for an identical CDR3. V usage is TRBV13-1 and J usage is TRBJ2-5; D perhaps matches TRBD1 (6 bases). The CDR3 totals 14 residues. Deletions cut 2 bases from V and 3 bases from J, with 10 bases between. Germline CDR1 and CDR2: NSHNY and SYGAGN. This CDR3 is CASSERDKQDTQYF. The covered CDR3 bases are TGTGCCAGCAGTGAAAGGGACAAACAAGAC.

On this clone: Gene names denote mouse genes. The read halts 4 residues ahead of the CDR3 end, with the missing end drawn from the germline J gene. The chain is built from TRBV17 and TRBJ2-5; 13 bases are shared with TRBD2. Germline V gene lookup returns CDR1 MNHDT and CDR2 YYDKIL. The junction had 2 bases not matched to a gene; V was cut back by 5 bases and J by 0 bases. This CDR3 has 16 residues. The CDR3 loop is CASSRDWGGNQDTQYF. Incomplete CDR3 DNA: TGTGCTAGCAGTCGGGACTGGGGGGGTAACCAAGAC.

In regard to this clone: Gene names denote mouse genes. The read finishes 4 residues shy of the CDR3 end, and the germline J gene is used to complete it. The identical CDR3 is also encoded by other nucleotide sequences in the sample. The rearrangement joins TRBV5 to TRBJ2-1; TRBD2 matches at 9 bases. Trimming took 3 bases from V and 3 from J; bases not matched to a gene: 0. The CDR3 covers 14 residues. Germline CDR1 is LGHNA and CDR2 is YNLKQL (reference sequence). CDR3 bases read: TGTGCCAGCAGCCAGGACTGGGGCTATGCT. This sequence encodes CASSQDWGYA. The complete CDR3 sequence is CASSQDWGYAEQFF.

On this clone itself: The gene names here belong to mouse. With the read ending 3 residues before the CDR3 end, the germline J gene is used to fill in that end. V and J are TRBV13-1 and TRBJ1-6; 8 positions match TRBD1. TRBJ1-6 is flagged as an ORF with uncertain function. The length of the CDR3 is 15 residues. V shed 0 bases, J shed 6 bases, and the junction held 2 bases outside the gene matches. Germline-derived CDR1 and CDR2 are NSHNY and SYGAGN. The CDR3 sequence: CASSDDGTGNSPLYF. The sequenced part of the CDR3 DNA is TGTGCCAGCAGTGATGATGGGACAGGTAATTCGCCC.

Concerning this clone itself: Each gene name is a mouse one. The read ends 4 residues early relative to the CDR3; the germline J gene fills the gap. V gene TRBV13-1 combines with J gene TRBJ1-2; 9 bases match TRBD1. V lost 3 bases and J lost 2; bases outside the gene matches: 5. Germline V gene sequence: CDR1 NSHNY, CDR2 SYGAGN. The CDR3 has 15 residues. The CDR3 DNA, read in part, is TGTGCCAGCAGTGCGTCCGGGACAGGGAACTCC. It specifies CASSASGTGNS. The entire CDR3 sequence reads CASSASGTGNSDYTF.

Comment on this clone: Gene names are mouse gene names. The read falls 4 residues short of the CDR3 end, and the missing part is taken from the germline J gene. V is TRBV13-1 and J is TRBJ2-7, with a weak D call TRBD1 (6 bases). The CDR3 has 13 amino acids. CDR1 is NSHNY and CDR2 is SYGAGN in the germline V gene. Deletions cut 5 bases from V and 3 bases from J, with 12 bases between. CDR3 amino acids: CASRKGQNYEQYF. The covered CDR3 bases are TGTGCCAGCAGAAAGGGACAAAACTAT.

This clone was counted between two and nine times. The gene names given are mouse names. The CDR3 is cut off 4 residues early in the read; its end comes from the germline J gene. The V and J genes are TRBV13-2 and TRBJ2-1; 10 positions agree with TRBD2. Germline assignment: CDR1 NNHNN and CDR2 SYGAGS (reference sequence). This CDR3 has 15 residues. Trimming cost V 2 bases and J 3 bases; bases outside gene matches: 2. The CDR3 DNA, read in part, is TGTGCCAGCGGTGAAGACTGGGGGGTCTATGCT. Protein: CASGEDWGVYA. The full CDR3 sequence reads CASGEDWGVYAEQFF.